This T cell receptor (beta chain) was documented in a study of CD8+CD57+ T cells in acquired aplastic anemia. Study in general: DNA recovered from sorted CD4+ and CD8+ cells had a mean of about 3 ug.

The ends were cut back, 0 bases at V and 8 bases at J, with 12 bases in the middle. In germline, CDR1 is SGHRS, CDR2 YFSETQ. This CDR3 is built from 15 residues. Genomic DNA templated the TCR beta VDJ and CDR3 profiling. MiXCR was run by TCRdb on the reads, yielding one entry per CDR3 protein. The table shows hundreds of thousands of distinct CDR3 sequences, with roughly 53% occurring only once. Sequenced patients had shown CD8+CD57+ cell expansion by flow cytometry. A severe acquired aplastic anemia diagnosis applied to all patients. Each patient gave a blood sample that was collected before any therapy had been received. Findings and limits, study-wide: CD8+ Simpson's diversity did not differ significantly between patients and controls.

A remark on this clonotype: Its antigen remains unknown.

This sequence originates from a human donor with aplastic anemia. Sequenced: sorted CD4+, CD8+, or CD8+CD57+ T cells (not recorded which) from PBMCs. The V gene is TRBV5-1, the J gene TRBJ1-6; perhaps TRBD1 as D (5 bases). CDR3 protein: CASSLVGGRDSPLHF. The CDR3 coding sequence is TGCGCCAGCAGCTTGGTTGGGGGAAGGGATTCACCCCTCCACTTT.